This T cell receptor (beta chain) came from a study of a mutant IDH1 vaccine in newly diagnosed glioma. Germline CDR1 is SGHRS and CDR2 is YFSETQ. V lost 4 bases, J lost 0 bases, and 17 bases lay in between. The CDR3 is made up of 18 amino acids. This sample's time point: week 5, during vaccination. Doses of 300 ug of mutant IDH1 20-mer peptide were given with topical imiquimod. Sequencing was performed with immunoSEQ multiplex PCR; in TCRdb, only in-frame clones are kept and a portion is missing. In the table there are roughly 72,000 clones, roughly 90% of which are singletons. To note about this clone: Its antigen is not identified.

The chain has TRBV5-1 and TRBJ2-6; D perhaps matches TRBD1 (6 bases). This clonotype was sampled from a woman in her forties or fifties with glioma. The sample in question was PBMCs, obtained from a glioma patient whose treatment included an IDH1 peptide vaccine. In nucleotides, the CDR3 is TGCGCCAGCAGCGCTCAGGGGTCTCTCCTCTCTGGGGCCAACGTCCTGACTTTC. This translates into CASSAQGSLLSGANVLTF.